This T cell receptor (beta chain) is drawn from a study of CD8 T cells in Susac syndrome. The germline V and J ends were trimmed by 1 base and 0 bases, with 12 bases remaining between them. The CDR3 sequence is 15 residues long. Germline CDR1 and CDR2: SQVTM and ANQGSEA. The authors reverse transcribed roughly 0.5 to 1 ug RNA with random hexamers. From the immunoSEQ multiplex PCR reads, TCRdb called clonotypes with MiXCR, one entry per CDR3 protein. The sample yields roughly 200,000 distinct CDR3 sequences, more than 90% seen once. Through negative isolation, CD4+ and CD8+ T cells were obtained, while TEMRA cells were enriched using FACS.

The material sequenced was CD4+ T cells from PBMCs. This chain links TRBV29-1 with TRBJ1-1; a weak D match, TRBD1 (5 bases). The sequence was collected from a human donor with multiple sclerosis. The CDR3, as DNA: TGCAGCGTTGAAGTTAGGGGTCTCCTGAACACTGAAGCTTTCTTT. This sequence encodes CSVEVRGLLNTEAFF.